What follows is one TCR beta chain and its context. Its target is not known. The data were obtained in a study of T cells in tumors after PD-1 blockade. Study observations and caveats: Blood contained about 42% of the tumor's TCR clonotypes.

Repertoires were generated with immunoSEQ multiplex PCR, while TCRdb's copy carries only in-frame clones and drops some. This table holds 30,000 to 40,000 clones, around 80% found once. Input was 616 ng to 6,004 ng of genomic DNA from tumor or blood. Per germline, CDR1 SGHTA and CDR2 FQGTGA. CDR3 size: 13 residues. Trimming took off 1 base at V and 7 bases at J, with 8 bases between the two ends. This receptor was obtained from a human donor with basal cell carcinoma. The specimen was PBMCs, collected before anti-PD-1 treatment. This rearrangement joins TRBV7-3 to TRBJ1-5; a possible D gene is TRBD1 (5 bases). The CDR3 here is CASSLNGGQPQHF. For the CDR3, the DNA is TGTGCCAGCAGCTTAAATGGGGGACAGCCCCAGCATTTT.